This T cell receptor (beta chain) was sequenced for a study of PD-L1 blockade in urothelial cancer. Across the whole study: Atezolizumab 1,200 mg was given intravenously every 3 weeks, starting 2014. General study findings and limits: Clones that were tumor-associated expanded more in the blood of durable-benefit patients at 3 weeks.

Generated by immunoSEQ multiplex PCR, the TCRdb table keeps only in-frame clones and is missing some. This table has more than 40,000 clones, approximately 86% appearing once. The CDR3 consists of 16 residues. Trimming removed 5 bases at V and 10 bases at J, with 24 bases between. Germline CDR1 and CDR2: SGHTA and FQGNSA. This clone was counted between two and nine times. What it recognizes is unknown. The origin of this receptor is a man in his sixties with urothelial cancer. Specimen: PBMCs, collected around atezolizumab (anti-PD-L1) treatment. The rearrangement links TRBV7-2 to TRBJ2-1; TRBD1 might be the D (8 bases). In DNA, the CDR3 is TGTGCCAGCAGCATAGATCTCTCCGGACAGGGAGGGGAGCAGTTCTTC. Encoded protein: CASSIDLSGQGGEQFF.